This entry is about one T cell receptor beta chain. Its antigen remains unknown. The PCR had 60 Vbeta and 13 Jbeta primers. Libraries were prepared by immunoSEQ multiplex PCR; TCRdb keeps only in-frame clonotypes and omits some of them. Among nearly 300,000 clones listed, more than 80% were seen once. The data are from a study of cytomegalovirus exposure and HLA in healthy donors. This CDR3 contains 13 residues. Germline CDR1 and CDR2: MNHEY and SVGAGI. V was trimmed by 11 bases and J by 2 bases, leaving 14 bases between them. Findings and caveats of the study: In a later analysis, HLA-associated beta chains showed higher expansion and lower generation probabilities than comparable chains.

The chain is built from TRBV6-5 and TRBJ2-3, with a tentative D call TRBD2 (6 bases). The material sequenced was PBMCs. This clonotype was sampled from a man between 40 and 49 years old in good health and CMV-seropositive. The CDR3 region has the DNA TGTGCCGGCATGGGGGGATCCACAGATACGCAGTATTTT. As protein: CAGMGGSTDTQYF.